This T cell receptor beta chain was recorded in a study of blood T cells in healthy people across ages. Germline V gives CDR1 MNHNS, CDR2 SASEGT. Trimming pared 7 bases from V and 2 bases from J, leaving 15 bases between. CDR3 size: 15 residues. PCR was performed a second time for roughly 6 to 12 cycles using a sample-barcoded 5' primer and a J-beta primer mix. Every cDNA molecule carried a tag from a template-switch adaptor bearing 12 random nucleotides. A minimum of 2.5 million CDR3-containing paired-end reads was obtained for each sample. TCRdb fed the 5' RACE reads into MiXCR, producing one record per CDR3 protein. The data hold hundreds of thousands of distinct CDR3 sequences, with around 50% observed a single time. Investigators took about 9.4 milliliters of peripheral blood from every donor.

What was sequenced was blood. The chain recombines TRBV6-1 with TRBJ1-5, with D perhaps matching TRBD1 (5 bases). The source is a man aged 35 to 55 in good health. The CDR3 protein is CASNPVGQRNQPQHF. The CDR3 DNA is TGTGCCAGCAACCCCGTGGGGCAGCGCAATCAGCCCCAGCATTTT.